This TCR beta chain was documented in a study of blood T cell repertoires in COVID-19. Study-wide context: Some COVID-19 samples were acute and others convalescent; all came from the United States, Italy and Spain.

CDR1 and CDR2 from the germline V gene are SGDLS and YYNGEE. CDR3 length: 14 residues. V was shortened by 4 bases and J by 4 bases, with 14 bases between the two germline ends. Under the authors' procedure: Amplification with reference gene primers provided the estimates of nucleated cell counts. Assay used: immunoSEQ multiplex PCR; TCRdb lists only in-frame clones, some missing. V, J and clone size reflect that table, while D and trimming were determined from the DNA. There are more than 200,000 clones in the sample; 70% to 90% occur only once, and 1.5% to 2% lies in the top ten. Assignments of participants to cohorts depended upon their own reported clinical history. Recovered status applied to Cohort 3 donors who had two consecutive negative PCRs. It also applied to those with clearance or with symptom resolution.

This clonotype originated in a man aged 40-55 years who had recovered from COVID-19. Sequencing was done on a sample of PBMCs or T cells enriched from blood (not recorded which). The chain recombines TRBV9 with TRBJ1-1; possible D gene TRBD1, 5 bases. CDR3 region: CASSPGGWSTEAFF. CDR3 nucleotide sequence: TGTGCCAGCAGCCCGGGGGGTTGGTCCACTGAAGCTTTCTTT.